This TCR beta chain originates from a study of blood T cell repertoires in COVID-19. Looked up from germline, CDR1 is SGHNT and CDR2 is YYREEE (reference sequence). This CDR3 is built from 14 residues. V lost 4 bases to trimming and J lost 6 bases; unmatched junction nucleotides: 5. Authors' processing steps: From reference gene primer amplification, estimates of nucleated cell counts were derived. TCRdb's copy holds only in-frame clones and misses some; the assay was immunoSEQ multiplex PCR. V and J calls and clone size are those listed in that table; D and trimming were worked out from the DNA. The profile covers 130,000 to 150,000 clones, with approximately 80% appearing a single time and 5.5% to 8% taken by the ten largest.

Material for sequencing was peripheral blood. The clonotype originates from a human donor in a cohort sampled during active COVID-19. The V gene is TRBV5-4, the J gene TRBJ2-2; 8 bases are a match to TRBD2. The DNA for the CDR3 is TGTGCCAGCAGCCCAAGGACTAGCCCCGGGGAGCTGTTTTTT. Translation: CASSPRTSPGELFF.